The entry below describes one T cell receptor beta chain. Its specificity is not known. Researchers reported sorting CD4+ naive, central memory, regulatory and stem cell-like memory cells via CD45RO/CCR7/CD25/CD127/CD95/CD27. These data belong to a study of beta chain features in type 1 diabetes. Across the whole study: All samples combined gave about 100 million sorted cells for examination.

Whole-study results and caveats: PCR might pick shorter templates more often, in the same way for patients and controls. Patients' naive, central memory and regulatory TCRB repertoires appeared more alike than those of healthy donors.

TCRB transcripts that were expressed got sequenced, as all of the isolated RNA had been reverse transcribed. Data came from immunoSEQ multiplex PCR; TCRdb stores just in-frame clones and leaves some out. The table lists over 150,000 clones, roughly 8.1% of them singletons. From germline, CDR1 is SQVTM and CDR2 ANQGSEA. This CDR3 comprises 14 residues. V shed 6 bases and J 5 bases; nucleotides not matched to a gene: 9. The V call is TRBV29-1, the J call TRBJ2-7; 11 bases are shared with TRBD1. Sequencing was carried out using central memory CD4+ T cells from blood. This TCR derives from a man younger than 35 in good health. The CDR3 DNA is TGCAGCGTGGCCGGGGACAGGGGGAGTCACGAGCAGTACTTC. Residues: CSVAGDRGSHEQYF.